The clone carrying this T cell receptor (beta chain) was seen only a few times. Trimming took 8 bases from V and 6 from J; bases not matched to a gene: 10. This CDR3 region has 15 residues. This specimen comes from a study of T cells in Graves' hyperthyroidism and ophthalmopathy. Patients were excluded because of uncontrolled infection, other autoimmune disease, pregnancy or lactation. Amplification yielded TCR beta CDR3 regions, with RNA transcripts as the source. First-round RT-PCR targeting the TCR CDR3 was performed with the HTBI primer set. MiXCR, run by TCRdb on the multiplex PCR reads, gives a single entry per CDR3 protein. This table has around 620,000 distinct CDR3 sequences, around 15% appearing once.

The chain has TRBV12-3 or TRBV12-4 and TRBJ1-6; TRBD1 agrees at 7 bases. Sequencing was performed on blood. This clonotype was obtained from a woman aged 25 to 39 with Graves' hyperthyroidism. The CDR3 region has the DNA TGTGCCAGCCGCCCAGGGGAGGGGGCTAATTCACCCCTCCACTTT. It codes for CASRPGEGANSPLHF.